This TCR beta chain stems from a study of early T cells in non-severe SARS-CoV-2 infection. This clonotype has ten or more counts. Each cDNA molecule carried a unique molecular identifier. Via MiXCR, TCRdb re-called the 5' RACE reads, giving one row per CDR3 protein. Of about 55,000 distinct CDR3 sequences in the sample, 5% to 7.5% were seen once. Deletions cut 3 bases from V and 6 bases from J, with 8 bases between. Germline V CDR1 and CDR2: LNHDA, SQIVND (reference sequence). This CDR3 spans 13 amino acids. The chain combines TRBV19 with TRBJ2-2, with D unclear. Specimen: whole blood, collected at baseline. This receptor was taken from an adult who was a healthcare worker with PCR-confirmed SARS-CoV-2 infection or an uninfected control (not recorded which). CDR3 residues: CASSMAVPGELFF. The CDR3 bases are TGTGCCAGTAGTATGGCCGTCCCCGGGGAGCTGTTTTTT.